This T cell receptor beta chain was captured by sequencing in a study of radiotherapy plus CTLA-4 blockade in lung cancer. For the study at large: Of all patients, more than 15% responded objectively and about 34% showed disease control. Study-wide results and limits: In blood, early T cell clone dynamics reportedly predicted response best, together with interferon-beta. Some TCR clones had been derived from tumors. These clones expanded in peripheral blood after radiotherapy plus ipilimumab.

This clone was found a few times. Its target is unknown. Data came from immunoSEQ multiplex PCR; TCRdb stores just in-frame clones and leaves some out. Of 40,000 to 45,000 clones listed, more than 65% are singletons. Focal radiation and CTLA-4 blockade (ipilimumab) were tested in chemo-refractory metastatic non-small-cell lung cancer patients. CDR1 and CDR2 from the germline V gene are MGHRA and YSYEKL. V trimming: 2 bases; J trimming: 1 base; junction bases outside the gene matches: 8. CDR3 size: 17 residues. J is TRBJ1-5 and V is TRBV4-1; TRBD1 matches at 7 bases. The sequenced sample was peripheral blood, obtained from a patient treated with radiotherapy plus ipilimumab. The source of this sequence is a human donor with non-small cell lung cancer who had stable disease on radiotherapy plus ipilimumab. CDR3 sequence (DNA): TGCGCCAGCAGCCAACCTAGGGACAGCCTAAGCAATCAGCCCCAGCATTTT. Its protein is CASSQPRDSLSNQPQHF.